These T cell receptor beta chains were read from a single sample in a study of CD8+ T cells in alopecia areata. Sequencing used immunoSEQ multiplex PCR; TCRdb keeps in-frame clones, though not all of them. The repertoire holds 7,000 to 8,500 clones, with roughly 66% as singletons. Material: skin, obtained at week 0. These receptors were taken from a human donor with alopecia areata. Each CDR3 is given with its conserved first and last residue. The D gene is left open where the match is weak. Clone sizes are given selectively: once, few, many, or a class where the clone is expanded.

clone size	V gene	CDR3 length	D gene	J gene	CDR3 DNA	CDR3 protein
.	TRBV7-2	17	.	TRBJ1-6	TGTGCCAGCAGCTTCGGGGCCCGCAGCTCCTATAATTCACCCCTCCACTTT	CASSFGARSSYNSPLHF
few	TRBV21-1	14	.	TRBJ1-1	TGTGCCAGCAGCAAAGGTCAGGAGAACACTGAAGCTTTCTTT	CASSKGQENTEAFF
few	TRBV4-2	15	.	TRBJ2-5	TGTGCCAGCAGCCAAGAGGGCCAGCGGCAAGAGACCCAGTACTTC	CASSQEGQRQETQYF
.	TRBV5-1	12	.	TRBJ1-1	TGCGCCAGCAGCGGATATAGGGGTGAAGCTTTCTTT	CASSGYRGEAFF
.	TRBV4-1	18	TRBD2	TRBJ2-3	TGCGCCAGCAGCCAAGGGCCTAGCGGGGGCCCTAGCACAGATACGCAGTATTTT	CASSQGPSGGPSTDTQYF
.	TRBV7-3	18	.	TRBJ2-2	TGTGCCAGCAGCTCCGCCGGTAGCAGCGTACCCACGACCGGGGAGCTGTTTTTT	CASSSAGSSVPTTGELFF
.	TRBV10-3	13	.	TRBJ2-7	TGTGCCATCAGTGAGTCGGGCGGGGTCGAGCAGTACTTC	CAISESGGVEQYF
.	TRBV6-6	14	.	TRBJ2-1	TGTGCCAGCAGTTACGGGGATCTGCGCGATGAGCAGTTCTTC	CASSYGDLRDEQFF
once	TRBV7-2	16	.	TRBJ2-5	TGTGCCAGCAGCTTTACGACAGGGAGCCCCGTAGCGGCCCAGTACTTC	CASSFTTGSPVAAQYF
.	TRBV7-9	17	.	TRBJ2-7	TGTGCCAGCAGCTTAATTCGAGACAGGTACAACTCCTACGAGCAGTACTTC	CASSLIRDRYNSYEQYF
medium-sized	TRBV7-9	14	TRBD1	TRBJ1-1	TGTGCCAGCAGCAACCGGGACAGGGGGCTTATTGTTTTCTTT	CASSNRDRGLIVFF
.	TRBV10-3	13	TRBD2	TRBJ2-7	TGTGCCATCAGGGGGGACGGGGGGTACGAGCAGTACTTC	CAIRGDGGYEQYF
.	TRBV6-1	15	.	TRBJ1-1	TGTGCCAGCAGTCCCCCAGGGACCTGGAACACTGAAGCTTTCTTT	CASSPPGTWNTEAFF
.	TRBV5-1	14	.	TRBJ1-4	TGCGCCAGCAGCCGGACAGAGCCTAATGAAAAACTGTTTTTT	CASSRTEPNEKLFF
.	TRBV6-5	15	.	TRBJ2-5	TGTGCCAGCAGCGACGGCAGGGGACGTCAAGAGACCCAGTACTTC	CASSDGRGRQETQYF
.	TRBV12-5	14	TRBD2	TRBJ2-3	TGTGCTAGTCATAGCGGGGGAGTCACAGATACGCAGTATTTT	CASHSGGVTDTQYF
few	TRBV13	16	.	TRBJ2-2	TGTGCCAGCAGCCACAGAACGGGACATCGGTCCGGGGAGCTGTTTTTT	CASSHRTGHRSGELFF
.	TRBV29-1	16	TRBD1	TRBJ1-2	TGCAGCGTTGAAGATATGGAGTGGGACAGGGGATTTTGCTACACCTTC	CSVEDMEWDRGFCYTF
.	TRBV23-1	17	TRBD1	TRBJ1-5	TGCGCCAGCAGTCATTGCGACAGGGAAAATAGCAATCAGCCCCAGCATTTT	CASSHCDRENSNQPQHF
few	TRBV7-2	15	.	TRBJ2-7	TGTGCCAGCACCCCCCCAGGGCAGCGATCCTACGAGCAGTACTTC	CASTPPGQRSYEQYF
.	TRBV7-8	16	.	TRBJ2-7	TGTGCCAGCAGCTTAGCGGAGGGAAAAGGAACCTACGAGCAGTACTTC	CASSLAEGKGTYEQYF
.	TRBV6-5	12	TRBD1	TRBJ1-2	TGTGCCAGCAGACGGACAGGGGATGGCTACACCTTC	CASRRTGDGYTF
.	TRBV19	14	.	TRBJ2-7	TGTGCCAGTAGTACCGCGGGCCAACCGTATGAGCAGTACTTC	CASSTAGQPYEQYF
.	TRBV7-9	14	.	TRBJ1-1	TGTGCCAGCAGCTTTGGTCTCGGAAACGCTGAAGCTTTCTTT	CASSFGLGNAEAFF
.	TRBV30	14	.	TRBJ1-1	TGTGCCTGGAGTTATCAGGGTGTGGGCACTGAAGCTTTCTTT	CAWSYQGVGTEAFF
.	TRBV9	16	.	TRBJ2-3	TGTGCCAGCAGCCCGGCCGCCGGAAGCCGTACAGATACGCAGTATTTT	CASSPAAGSRTDTQYF
few	TRBV5-1	16	TRBD2	TRBJ2-7	TGCGCCAGCAGCTGCCGAGGGCGGGGGGGTAACGACGAGCAGTACTTC	CASSCRGRGGNDEQYF
once	TRBV7-9	16	TRBD1	TRBJ2-3	TGTGCCAGCAGCGGAGGGACAGGGGACAGCACAGATACGCAGTATTTT	CASSGGTGDSTDTQYF
few	TRBV19	13	.	TRBJ1-5	TGTGCCAGTGCGACAGAAAGCAATCAGCCCCAGCATTTT	CASATESNQPQHF
.	TRBV4-1	15	.	TRBJ1-2	TGCGCCAGCAGCCAAGGCTCACAGGGAAACTATGGCTACACCTTC	CASSQGSQGNYGYTF
.	TRBV6-6	15	TRBD1	TRBJ1-2	TGTGCCAGCAGGTGGGCCGGGACAGGGGGCGATGGCTACACCTTC	CASRWAGTGGDGYTF
.	TRBV10-2	14	.	TRBJ1-2	TGCGCCAGCAGTGAGTCAGGGGAAAACTATGGCTACACCTTC	CASSESGENYGYTF
.	TRBV4-2	15	TRBD2	TRBJ2-1	TGTGCCAGCAGCGTCGGGACTAGCGGGGCCAATGAGCAGTTCTTC	CASSVGTSGANEQFF
.	TRBV11-2	14	.	TRBJ2-1	TGTGCCAGCAGCTTAGACGGCAGGGTAAATGAGCAGTTCTTC	CASSLDGRVNEQFF
.	TRBV10-3	15	TRBD1	TRBJ2-1	TGTGCCATCAGGAGGGACAGCAGCTCCTACAATGAGCAGTTCTTC	CAIRRDSSSYNEQFF
.	TRBV6-1	15	.	TRBJ2-7	TGTGCCAGCAGTGGAACCCGGGACCCTGCCTACGAGCAGTACTTC	CASSGTRDPAYEQYF
few	TRBV6-1	11	TRBD1	TRBJ2-7	TGTGCCAGCAGGGGACAGAACGAGCAGTACTTC	CASRGQNEQYF
few	TRBV14	14	.	TRBJ2-2	TGTGCCAGCAGCCCGAGGGGAGGTACCGGGGAGCTGTTTTTT	CASSPRGGTGELFF
once	TRBV15	16	.	TRBJ1-3	TGTGCCACCAGCAGAGATAGAGGGTCTACTGGAAACACCATATATTTT	CATSRDRGSTGNTIYF
.	TRBV11-3	17	TRBD2	TRBJ2-5	TGTGCCAGCAGCAACGGACTAGCGGGGGGGACTGAAGAGACCCAGTACTTC	CASSNGLAGGTEETQYF
.	TRBV6-5	15	TRBD2	TRBJ2-7	TGTGCCAGCAGTTACTCGGCGGGGGTCACCTACGAGCAGTACTTC	CASSYSAGVTYEQYF
few	TRBV29-1	12	.	TRBJ2-7	TGCAGCGTCCGTCCGGCCGTGGGGGAGCAGTACTTC	CSVRPAVGEQYF